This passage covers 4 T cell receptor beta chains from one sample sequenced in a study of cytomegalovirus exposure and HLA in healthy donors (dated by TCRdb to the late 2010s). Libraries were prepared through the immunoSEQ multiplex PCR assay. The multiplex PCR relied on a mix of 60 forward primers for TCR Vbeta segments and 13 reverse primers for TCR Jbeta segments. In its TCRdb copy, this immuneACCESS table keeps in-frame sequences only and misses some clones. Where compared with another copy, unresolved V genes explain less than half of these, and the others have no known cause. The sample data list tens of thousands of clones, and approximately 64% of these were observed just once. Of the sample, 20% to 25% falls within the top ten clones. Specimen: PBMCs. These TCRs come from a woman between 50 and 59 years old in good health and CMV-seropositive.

The CDR3 DNA sequence: TGCGCCAGCAGCTTGTCAAACTCTGGAAACACCATATATTTT. This sequence encodes CASSLSNSGNTIYF. The V gene is TRBV5-1, the J gene TRBJ1-3; no clear D. Germline V gives CDR1 SGHRS, CDR2 YFSETQ. Trimming took 1 base from V and 0 from J, leaving 5 bases between them. This CDR3 comprises 14 residues.

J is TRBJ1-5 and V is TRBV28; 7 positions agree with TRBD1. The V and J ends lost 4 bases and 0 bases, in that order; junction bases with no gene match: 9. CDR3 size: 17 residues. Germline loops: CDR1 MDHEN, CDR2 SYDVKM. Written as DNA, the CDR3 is TGTGCCAGCAGTTCACCCCCCGACAGGGCTAGCAATCAGCCCCAGCATTTT. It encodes CASSSPPDRASNQPQHF.

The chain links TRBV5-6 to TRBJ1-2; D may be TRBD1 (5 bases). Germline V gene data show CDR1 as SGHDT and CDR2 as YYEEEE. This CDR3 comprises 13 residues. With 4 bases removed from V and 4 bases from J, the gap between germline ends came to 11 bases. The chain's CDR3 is CASSQGQSYGYTF. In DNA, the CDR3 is TGTGCCAGCAGCCAGGGCCAGAGCTATGGCTACACCTTC.

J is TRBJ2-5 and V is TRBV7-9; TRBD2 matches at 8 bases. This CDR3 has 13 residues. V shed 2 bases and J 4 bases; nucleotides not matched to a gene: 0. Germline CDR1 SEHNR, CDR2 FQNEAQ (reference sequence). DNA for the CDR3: TGTGCCAGCAGCTTAACTAGCGGAGAGACCCAGTACTTC. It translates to CASSLTSGETQYF.